This is a list of T cell receptor beta chains from one sample in a study of blood T cell repertoires in COVID-19. TCRdb keeps only in-frame clones here, not all; method: immunoSEQ multiplex PCR. The profile shows just under 80,000 clones, about four fifths of them singletons. The specimen was peripheral blood. These receptor sequences come from a human donor in a cohort sampled during active COVID-19. CDR3s include the opening cysteine and the closing phenylalanine or tryptophan. The D gene is left open where the match is weak. Clone size is given for some rows only: seen once, a few or many times, or a class if the clone is expanded.

cdr3_nt cdr3_aa clone_size v_call d_call j_call
TGTGCCAGCAGCTCGGGAACTGGAAACACCATATATTTT CASSSGTGNTIYF . TRBV7-8 . TRBJ1-3
TGTGCCAGCAGCCCATTGGACAGGGGTATAGGTGGCTACACCTTC CASSPLDRGIGGYTF . TRBV7-9 TRBD1 TRBJ1-2
TGTGCCTGGGTCAGGACTATCGGGGAGACTTTCTTT CAWVRTIGETFF . TRBV30 . TRBJ1-1
TGTGCCAGCAGCCAAGAACCGGGACAGGGGACTTCACCCCTCCACTTT CASSQEPGQGTSPLHF . TRBV4-2 TRBD1 TRBJ1-6
TGTGCCAGCAGGCGGACTGCCGGAGAGGGCAATCAGCCCCAGCATTTT CASRRTAGEGNQPQHF . TRBV5-5 . TRBJ1-5
TGTGCCAGCAGCGTAGTAGGGGGGGCTGGTGAAAAACTGTTTTTT CASSVVGGAGEKLFF . TRBV9 . TRBJ1-4
TGTGCCAGCTCACGACGGGGGGACTATGGCTACACCTTC CASSRRGDYGYTF . TRBV18 . TRBJ1-2
TGTGCCAGCAGCTTCCCTAGGGGTGAGCAGTTCTTC CASSFPRGEQFF few TRBV7-3 . TRBJ2-1
TGTGCCAGCAGTGGCGGTATATCGGGACAGGGTAACTATGGCTACACCTTC CASSGGISGQGNYGYTF . TRBV28 TRBD1 TRBJ1-2
TGTGCCAGCTCACCCGGGACAGGGGCAAGCACTGAAGCTTTCTTT CASSPGTGASTEAFF . TRBV18 TRBD1 TRBJ1-1
TGTGCCAGCAGACTGAACCGGGACAGCTCCTACGAGCAGTACTTC CASRLNRDSSYEQYF . TRBV6-5 TRBD1 TRBJ2-7
TGTGCCACCAGTGATCACCGGATCTCACCGGGGAACACAGATACGCAGTATTTT CATSDHRISPGNTDTQYF . TRBV24-1 . TRBJ2-3
TGTGCCAGCAGCTCGGCGGGGGCGGGTGAAAAACTGTTTTTT CASSSAGAGEKLFF . TRBV5-5 . TRBJ1-4
TGCAGCGTTGAGGAGGTAGTCGGACAGCCCCAGCATTTT CSVEEVVGQPQHF . TRBV29-1 . TRBJ1-5
TGTGCCAGCAGTTTTGCTCGAGGGTGGAAGGGGGCCTACGAGCAGTACTTC CASSFARGWKGAYEQYF . TRBV27 . TRBJ2-7
TGTGCCACCAGTGATTTGGGGGGAGGGGTTTTCAGTGAGCAGTTCTTC CATSDLGGGVFSEQFF . TRBV24-1 TRBD2 TRBJ2-1
TGTGCCAGCAGCTTCCCTACAGTGAACACTGAAGCTTTCTTT CASSFPTVNTEAFF . TRBV7-9 . TRBJ1-1
TGTGCCAGCAGCACCGGGACTCAGGCCTATAATTCACCCCTCCACTTT CASSTGTQAYNSPLHF . TRBV9 . TRBJ1-6
TGTGCCAGCAGCGGTTTAACCCCTAATGAAAAACTGTTTTTT CASSGLTPNEKLFF once TRBV2 . TRBJ1-4
TGTGCCAGCAGGGATAGCGGAAACAATGAGCAGTTCTTC CASRDSGNNEQFF . TRBV28 . TRBJ2-1
TGTGCCAGCAGCGTAGTTGCAGGGTGGAACAATGAGCAGTTCTTC CASSVVAGWNNEQFF . TRBV9 . TRBJ2-1
TGTGCCAGCAGTTACTCGCGGCAGTTATTTGAGCACGAGCAGTACTTC CASSYSRQLFEHEQYF . TRBV6-5 . TRBJ2-7
TGTGCCAGCAGTGCCTGGACTAGCGGGGCTTCGGGCGGGGAGCTGTTTTTT CASSAWTSGASGGELFF . TRBV25-1 TRBD2 TRBJ2-2
TGTGCCAGCATGGCGGAGCATAGCAATCAGCCCCAGCATTTT CASMAEHSNQPQHF . TRBV6-5 . TRBJ1-5
TGCGCCAGCAGTTCGTTTGGGACATCGAGCACAGATACGCAGTATTTT CASSSFGTSSTDTQYF . TRBV5-1 . TRBJ2-3
TGTGCCCGGGGACAGGGCCAAGAGACCCAGTACTTC CARGQGQETQYF . TRBV30 TRBD1 TRBJ2-5
TGTGCCAGCAGTTACTCCTCTAATCAGCCCCAGCATTTT CASSYSSNQPQHF . TRBV6-2/TRBV6-3 . TRBJ1-5
TGTGCCAGCAGTTTAGAGGATACGCAGTATTTT CASSLEDTQYF once TRBV28 . TRBJ2-3
TGTGCCAGCAGTTTCAGCCGCGACAGCCGGCCACTGTTTTTT CASSFSRDSRPLFF . TRBV6-5 . TRBJ1-4
TGCGCCAGCAGCTTGTTACCGGGACAGTACAATGAGCAGTTCTTC CASSLLPGQYNEQFF . TRBV5-1 TRBD1 TRBJ2-1